A selection of T cell receptor beta chains follows, all from one sample in a study of T cells in Graves' hyperthyroidism and ophthalmopathy. Each CDR3 protein gets one entry after TCRdb re-called the multiplex PCR reads with MiXCR. Of hundreds of thousands of distinct CDR3 sequences listed, 38% are singletons. Sequenced material: blood. Source of these receptors: a man aged 18 to 29 with Graves' hyperthyroidism. Each CDR3 is given with its conserved first and last residue. Each record gives: clone size, D gene, V gene, CDR3 length, J gene, CDR3 protein, CDR3 DNA. D genes are given only for firm matches. Expanded clones get a size class; other rows say once, few or many, or leave the size out.

many	TRBD1	TRBV7-9	15	TRBJ1-2	CASSSTGGAHYGYTF	TGTGCCAGCAGTTCGACAGGGGGCGCGCACTATGGCTACACCTTC
.	.	TRBV9	16	TRBJ1-2	CARSPTGRQENYGYTF	TGTGCCCGCAGCCCAACCGGTCGGCAGGAAAACTATGGCTACACCTTC
.	.	TRBV6-5	14	TRBJ2-5	CASSYGGSWETQYF	TGTGCCAGCAGTTACGGGGGGTCCTGGGAGACCCAGTACTTC
.	.	TRBV5-4	14	TRBJ1-2	CASSLATAAYGYTF	TGTGCCAGCAGCTTAGCGACAGCGGCCTATGGCTACACCTTC
many	TRBD2	TRBV24-1	16	TRBJ2-2	CATRTSGRPGTGELFF	TGTGCCACCAGGACTAGCGGGAGGCCGGGCACCGGGGAGCTGTTTTTT
.	TRBD2	TRBV5-4	17	TRBJ2-5	CASSLGLAGGNKETQYF	TGTGCCAGCAGCTTAGGACTAGCGGGGGGCAATAAAGAGACCCAGTACTTC
few	TRBD1	TRBV12-3/TRBV12-4	15	TRBJ1-2	CASSLFGTGNYGYTF	TGTGCCAGCAGTTTATTCGGGACAGGGAACTATGGCTACACCTTC
many	.	TRBV2	10	TRBJ2-7	CASSEGEQYF	TGCGCCAGCAGTGAGGGGGAGCAGTACTTC
many	TRBD1	TRBV29-1	15	TRBJ2-5	CSVATQDRGQETQYF	TGCAGCGTGGCAACGCAGGACAGGGGGCAAGAGACCCAGTACTTC
few	.	TRBV7-8	12	TRBJ2-7	CASSLVVHEQYF	TGTGCCAGCAGCTTAGTTGTCCACGAGCAGTACTTC
.	.	TRBV29-1	14	TRBJ2-2	CSVVKSWDTGELFF	TGCAGCGTTGTGAAGTCTTGGGATACCGGGGAGCTGTTTTTT
many	.	TRBV24-1	17	TRBJ1-5	CATSDLDSLYSNQPQHF	TGTGCCACCAGTGATTTAGACAGCCTCTATAGCAATCAGCCCCAGCATTTT
.	TRBD2	TRBV5-5	15	TRBJ2-5	CASSSPSGEEETQYF	TGTGCCAGCAGCTCCCCTAGCGGGGAGGAAGAGACCCAGTACTTC
.	TRBD2	TRBV10-3	14	TRBJ2-5	CAISVSSGRETQYF	TGTGCCATCAGTGTGTCTAGCGGGAGGGAGACCCAGTACTTC
many	.	TRBV15	15	TRBJ1-1	CATSREGGVNTEAFF	TGTGCCACCAGCAGAGAGGGGGGGGTGAACACTGAAGCTTTCTTT
many	.	TRBV5-4	12	TRBJ1-3	CASRDLIDTIYF	TGTGCCAGCAGGGACCTTATAGACACCATATATTTT
.	.	TRBV6-1	15	TRBJ1-3	CASSPRGDYGYTIYF	TGTGCCAGCAGTCCCAGGGGAGACTATGGCTACACCATATATTTT
.	.	TRBV2	16	TRBJ1-4	CASSETIVAFGEKLFF	TGTGCCAGCAGTGAAACTATAGTGGCCTTCGGGGAAAAACTGTTTTTT
.	TRBD1	TRBV6-5	13	TRBJ1-1	CASKHRGHTEAFF	TGTGCCAGCAAACACAGGGGGCACACTGAAGCTTTCTTT